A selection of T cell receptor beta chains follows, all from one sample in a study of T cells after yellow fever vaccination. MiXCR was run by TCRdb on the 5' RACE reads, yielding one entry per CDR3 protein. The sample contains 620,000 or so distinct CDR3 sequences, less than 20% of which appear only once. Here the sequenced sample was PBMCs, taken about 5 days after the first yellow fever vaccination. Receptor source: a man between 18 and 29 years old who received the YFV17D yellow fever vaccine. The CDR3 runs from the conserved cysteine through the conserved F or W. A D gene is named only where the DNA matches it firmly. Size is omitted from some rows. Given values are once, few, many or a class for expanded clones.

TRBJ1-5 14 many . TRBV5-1 CASSTGGGDQPQHF TGCGCCAGCAGCACCGGGGGAGGAGATCAGCCCCAGCATTTT
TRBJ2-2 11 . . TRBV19 CAIKVAGELFF TGTGCCATCAAAGTCGCCGGGGAGCTGTTTTTT
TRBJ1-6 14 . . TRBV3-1 CASSQDWDGRPLHF TGTGCCAGCAGCCAAGATTGGGATGGAAGACCCCTCCACTTT
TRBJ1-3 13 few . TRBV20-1 CSALKTEGNTIYF TGCAGTGCTCTTAAGACAGAGGGAAACACCATATATTTT
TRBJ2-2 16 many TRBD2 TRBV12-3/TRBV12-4 CASRPGTSSISGELFF TGTGCCAGCAGGCCCGGGACTAGTAGTATTTCCGGGGAGCTGTTTTTT
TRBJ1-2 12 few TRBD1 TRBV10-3 CAIRGTGTDYTF TGTGCCATCAGAGGGACAGGGACTGACTACACCTTC
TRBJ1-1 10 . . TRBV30 CVYRGTEAFF TGTGTGTATCGAGGCACTGAAGCTTTCTTT
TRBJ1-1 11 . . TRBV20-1 CSAGERLEAFF TGCAGTGCTGGAGAGCGGCTTGAAGCTTTCTTT
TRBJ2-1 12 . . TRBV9 CASSMAGNEQFF TGTGCCAGCTCCATGGCGGGGAATGAGCAGTTCTTC
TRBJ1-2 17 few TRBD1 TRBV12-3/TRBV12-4 CASSPTGTDYSLYGYTF TGTGCCAGCAGTCCCACTGGGACAGACTACTCTCTCTATGGCTACACCTTC
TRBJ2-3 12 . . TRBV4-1 CASSQSGDTQYF TGCGCCAGCAGCCAGTCCGGGGATACGCAGTATTTT
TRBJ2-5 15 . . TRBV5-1 CASSSEPLRRETQYF TGCGCCAGCAGCTCGGAACCACTCCGGAGGGAGACCCAGTACTTC
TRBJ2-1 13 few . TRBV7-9 CASSLGQRDEQFF TGTGCCAGCAGCTTAGGCCAGCGGGATGAGCAGTTCTTC
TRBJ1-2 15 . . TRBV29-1 CSVEGGPGVTNGYTF TGCAGCGTTGAAGGGGGGCCAGGAGTAACTAATGGCTACACCTTC
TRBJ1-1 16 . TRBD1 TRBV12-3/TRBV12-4 CASSRTLGQGDTEAFF TGTGCCAGCAGCAGAACACTCGGACAGGGTGACACTGAAGCTTTCTTT
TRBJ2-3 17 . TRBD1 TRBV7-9 CASSLSRGQGAIDTQYF TGTGCCAGCAGCTTGTCTCGGGGACAGGGGGCCATAGATACGCAGTATTTT
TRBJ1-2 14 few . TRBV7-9 CASSLLQTNYGYTF TGTGCCAGCAGCTTATTGCAGACTAACTATGGCTACACCTTC
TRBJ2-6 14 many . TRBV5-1 CASSLEAGANVLTF TGCGCCAGCAGCTTGGAAGCTGGGGCCAACGTCCTGACTTTC
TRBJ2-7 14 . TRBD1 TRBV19 CASRGDRVSGEQYF TGTGCCTCCCGTGGGGACAGGGTGTCGGGCGAGCAGTACTTC
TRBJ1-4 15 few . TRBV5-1 CASSLAAGSYEKLFF TGCGCCAGCAGCTTGGCGGCAGGGTCGTACGAAAAACTGTTTTTT
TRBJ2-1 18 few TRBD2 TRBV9 CASSLSSGGSNFYNEQFF TGTGCCAGCAGCCTGAGCAGCGGGGGGTCCAATTTCTACAATGAGCAGTTCTTC
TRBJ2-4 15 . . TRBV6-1 CASRSKQGAKNIQYF TGTGCCAGCAGGTCGAAACAGGGAGCCAAAAACATTCAGTACTTC
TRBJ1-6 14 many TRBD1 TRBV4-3 CASSQFTGDSPLHF TGCGCCAGCAGCCAATTTACAGGGGATTCACCCCTCCACTTT
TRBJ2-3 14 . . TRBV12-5 CASGSGGWKDTQYF TGTGCTAGTGGTTCGGGGGGCTGGAAAGATACGCAGTATTTT
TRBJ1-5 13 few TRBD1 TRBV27 CASSDRAGQPQHF TGTGCCAGCTCTGACAGGGCCGGACAGCCCCAGCATTTT
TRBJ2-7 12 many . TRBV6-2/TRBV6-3 CASSPTGTEQYF TGTGCCAGCAGCCCAACAGGGACCGAGCAGTACTTC
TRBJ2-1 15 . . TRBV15 CATTRGGGTYNEQFF TGTGCCACCACCAGAGGGGGGGGGACCTACAATGAGCAGTTCTTC
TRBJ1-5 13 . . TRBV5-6 CASNLEGNQPQHF TGTGCCAGCAACCTGGAGGGCAATCAGCCCCAGCATTTT
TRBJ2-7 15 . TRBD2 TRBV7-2 CASSVAGGLSHEQYF TGTGCCAGCAGCGTAGCGGGGGGACTCTCTCACGAGCAGTACTTC
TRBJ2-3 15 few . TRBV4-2 CASSPQGGDTDTQYF TGTGCCAGCAGCCCGCAGGGGGGGGACACAGATACGCAGTATTTT
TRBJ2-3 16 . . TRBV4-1 CASSQDPGGSTDTQYF TGCGCCAGCAGCCAAGATCCTGGGGGTAGCACAGATACGCAGTATTTT
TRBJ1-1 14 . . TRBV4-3 CASSHVTGAKEAFF TGCGCCAGCAGCCACGTAACCGGGGCGAAGGAAGCTTTCTTT
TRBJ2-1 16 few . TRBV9 CASSPPRASSYNEQFF TGTGCCAGCAGCCCTCCCCGGGCCAGCTCCTACAATGAGCAGTTCTTC
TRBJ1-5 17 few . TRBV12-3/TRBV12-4 CASSLKWTGRIRQPQHF TGTGCCAGCAGTCTAAAATGGACGGGTCGAATCCGACAGCCCCAGCATTTT
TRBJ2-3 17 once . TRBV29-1 CSVEMMSLWTEADTQYF TGCAGCGTTGAAATGATGTCTTTATGGACAGAGGCAGATACGCAGTATTTT
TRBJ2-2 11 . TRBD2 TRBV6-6 CASGGGGELFF TGTGCCAGCGGGGGGGGAGGGGAGCTGTTTTTT
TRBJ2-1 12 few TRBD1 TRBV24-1 CATGTDYNEQFF TGTGCTACCGGGACAGATTACAATGAGCAGTTCTTC
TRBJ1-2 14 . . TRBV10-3 CAISEADSSDGYTF TGTGCCATCAGTGAGGCAGACAGTTCCGATGGCTACACCTTC
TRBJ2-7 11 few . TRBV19 CASGRGSEQYF TGTGCCAGTGGTCGGGGCTCCGAGCAGTACTTC
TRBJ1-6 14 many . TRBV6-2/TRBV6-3 CASSPYEANSPLHF TGTGCCAGCAGTCCATACGAGGCCAATTCACCCCTCCACTTT
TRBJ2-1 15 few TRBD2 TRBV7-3 CASSFEAGGHYEQFF TGTGCCAGCAGCTTTGAGGCGGGGGGGCACTATGAGCAGTTCTTC
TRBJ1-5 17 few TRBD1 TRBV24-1 CATSESGVRGRGQPQHF TGTGCCACCAGTGAATCTGGGGTCAGGGGGCGAGGTCAGCCCCAGCATTTT
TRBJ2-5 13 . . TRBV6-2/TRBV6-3 CASSRSPEETQYF TGTGCCAGCAGTCGGTCCCCCGAAGAGACCCAGTACTTC
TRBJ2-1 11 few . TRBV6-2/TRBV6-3 CASSPGDEQFF TGTGCCAGCAGCCCCGGCGATGAGCAGTTCTTC
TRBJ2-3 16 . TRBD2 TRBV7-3 CASSPMAGGAGDTQYF TGTGCCAGCAGCCCAATGGCCGGGGGGGCCGGAGATACGCAGTATTTT
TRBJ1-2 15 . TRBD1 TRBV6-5 CASSYSDGQVDGYTF TGTGCCAGCAGTTACTCGGACGGACAGGTCGATGGCTACACCTTC
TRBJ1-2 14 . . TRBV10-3 CAISDVRGSSGYTF TGTGCCATCAGTGATGTTCGGGGCTCTAGTGGCTACACCTTC